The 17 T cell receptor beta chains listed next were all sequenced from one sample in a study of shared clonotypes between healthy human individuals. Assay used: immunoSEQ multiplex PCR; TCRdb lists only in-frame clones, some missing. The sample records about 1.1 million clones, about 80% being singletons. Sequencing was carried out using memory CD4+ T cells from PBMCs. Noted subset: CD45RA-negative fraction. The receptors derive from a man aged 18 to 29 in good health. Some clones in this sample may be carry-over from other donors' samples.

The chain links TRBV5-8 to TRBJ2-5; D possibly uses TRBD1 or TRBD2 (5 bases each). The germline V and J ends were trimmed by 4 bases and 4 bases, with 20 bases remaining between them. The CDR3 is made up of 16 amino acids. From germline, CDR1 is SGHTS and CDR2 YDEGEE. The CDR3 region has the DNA TGTGCCAGCAGCCCACATTTAGGGGCTGAGGGAGAGACCCAGTACTTC. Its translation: CASSPHLGAEGETQYF.

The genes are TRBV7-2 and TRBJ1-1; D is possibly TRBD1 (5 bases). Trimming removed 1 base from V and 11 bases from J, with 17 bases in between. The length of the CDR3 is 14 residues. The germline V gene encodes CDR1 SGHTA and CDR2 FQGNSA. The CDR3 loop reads CASSLVSWDFAAFF. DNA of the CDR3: TGTGCCAGCAGCTTAGTAAGTTGGGACTTCGCCGCTTTCTTT.

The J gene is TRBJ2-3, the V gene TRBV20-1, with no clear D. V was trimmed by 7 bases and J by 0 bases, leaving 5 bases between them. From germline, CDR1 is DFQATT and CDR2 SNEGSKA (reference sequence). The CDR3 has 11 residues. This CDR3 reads CSVVSTDTQYF. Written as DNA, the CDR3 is TGCAGTGTCGTAAGCACAGATACGCAGTATTTT.

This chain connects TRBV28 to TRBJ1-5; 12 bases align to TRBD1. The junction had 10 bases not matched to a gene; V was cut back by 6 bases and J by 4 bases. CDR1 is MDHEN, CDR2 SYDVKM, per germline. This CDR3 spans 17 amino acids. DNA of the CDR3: TGTGCCAGCAGCCCGGTTGGGGGACAGGGGGCTAATCAGCCCCAGCATTTT. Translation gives CASSPVGGQGANQPQHF.

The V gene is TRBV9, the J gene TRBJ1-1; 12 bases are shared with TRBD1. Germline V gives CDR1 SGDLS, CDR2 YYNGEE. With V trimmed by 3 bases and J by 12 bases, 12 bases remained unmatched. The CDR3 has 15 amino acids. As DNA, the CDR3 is TGTGCCAGCAGCGGCGGGACAGGGGGCCCATCTGGAACTTTCTTT. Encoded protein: CASSGGTGGPSGTFF.

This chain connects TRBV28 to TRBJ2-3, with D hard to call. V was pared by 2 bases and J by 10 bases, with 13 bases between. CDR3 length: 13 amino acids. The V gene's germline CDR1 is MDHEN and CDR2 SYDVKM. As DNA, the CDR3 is TGTGCCAGCAGTTTAAACCCGGTGGAAGCGCAGTATTTT. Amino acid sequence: CASSLNPVEAQYF.

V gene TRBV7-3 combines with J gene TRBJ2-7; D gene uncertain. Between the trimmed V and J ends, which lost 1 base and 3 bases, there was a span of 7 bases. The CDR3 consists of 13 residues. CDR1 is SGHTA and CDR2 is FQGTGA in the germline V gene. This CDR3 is CASSLNPGYEQYF. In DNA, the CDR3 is TGTGCCAGCAGCTTAAATCCCGGCTACGAGCAGTACTTC.

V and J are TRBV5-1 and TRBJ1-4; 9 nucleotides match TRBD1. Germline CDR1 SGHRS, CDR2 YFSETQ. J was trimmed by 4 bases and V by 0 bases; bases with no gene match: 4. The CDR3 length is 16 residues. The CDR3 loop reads CASSLDGQGINEKLFF. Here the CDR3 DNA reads TGCGCCAGCAGCTTGGACGGACAGGGGATTAATGAAAAACTGTTTTTT.

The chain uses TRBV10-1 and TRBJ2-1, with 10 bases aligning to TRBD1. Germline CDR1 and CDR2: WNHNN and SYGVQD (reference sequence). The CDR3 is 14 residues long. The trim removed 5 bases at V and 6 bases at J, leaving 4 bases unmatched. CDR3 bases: TGCGCCAGCAGTCCCAGGACAGGGGGCAATGAGCAGTTCTTC. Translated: CASSPRTGGNEQFF.

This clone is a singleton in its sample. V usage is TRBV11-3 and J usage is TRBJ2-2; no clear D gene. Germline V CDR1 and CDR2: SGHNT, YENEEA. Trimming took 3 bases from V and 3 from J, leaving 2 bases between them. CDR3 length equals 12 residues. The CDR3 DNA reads TGTGCCAGCAGCTTTTACACCGGGGAGCTGTTTTTT. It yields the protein CASSFYTGELFF.

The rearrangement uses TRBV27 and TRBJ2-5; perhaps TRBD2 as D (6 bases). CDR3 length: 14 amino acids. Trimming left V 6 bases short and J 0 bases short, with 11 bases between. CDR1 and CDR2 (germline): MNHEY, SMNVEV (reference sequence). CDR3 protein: CASSPLANQETQYF. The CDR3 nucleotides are TGTGCCAGCAGCCCCCTAGCGAACCAAGAGACCCAGTACTTC.

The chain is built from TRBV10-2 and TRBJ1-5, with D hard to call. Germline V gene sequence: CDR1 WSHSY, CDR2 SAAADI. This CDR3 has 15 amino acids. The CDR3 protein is CARADLKDSNQPQHF. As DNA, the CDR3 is TGCGCACGGGCAGACCTTAAGGATAGCAATCAGCCCCAGCATTTT.

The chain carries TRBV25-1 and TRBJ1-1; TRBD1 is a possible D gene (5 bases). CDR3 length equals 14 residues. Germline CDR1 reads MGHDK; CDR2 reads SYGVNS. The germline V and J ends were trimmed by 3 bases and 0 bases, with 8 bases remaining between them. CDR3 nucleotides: TGTGCCAGCAGTGAGCAGACAGTGAACACTGAAGCTTTCTTT. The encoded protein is CASSEQTVNTEAFF.

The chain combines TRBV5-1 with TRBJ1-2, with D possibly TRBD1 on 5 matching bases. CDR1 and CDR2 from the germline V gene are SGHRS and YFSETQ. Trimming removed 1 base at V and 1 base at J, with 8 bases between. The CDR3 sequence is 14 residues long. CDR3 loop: CASSLNGGNYGYTF. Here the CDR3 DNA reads TGCGCCAGCAGCTTGAACGGGGGTAACTATGGCTACACCTTC.

CDR3 sequence (DNA): TGTGCCAGCAGCTTAGCGGGAGAGACAGATACGCAGTATTTT. It codes for CASSLAGETDTQYF. The gene calls are TRBV7-3 and TRBJ2-3; TRBD2 matches at 7 bases. Trimming at V came to 2 bases and at J to 3 bases, leaving 2 bases not matched to a gene. The CDR3 is made up of 14 amino acids. Looked up from germline, CDR1 is SGHTA and CDR2 is FQGTGA.

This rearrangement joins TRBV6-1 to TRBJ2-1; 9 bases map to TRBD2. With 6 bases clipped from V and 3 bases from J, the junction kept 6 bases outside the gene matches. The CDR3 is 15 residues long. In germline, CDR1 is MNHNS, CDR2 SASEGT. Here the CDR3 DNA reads TGTGCCAGCAGAGGTAGCGGGAGTTTCTACAATGAGCAGTTCTTC. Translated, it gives CASRGSGSFYNEQFF.

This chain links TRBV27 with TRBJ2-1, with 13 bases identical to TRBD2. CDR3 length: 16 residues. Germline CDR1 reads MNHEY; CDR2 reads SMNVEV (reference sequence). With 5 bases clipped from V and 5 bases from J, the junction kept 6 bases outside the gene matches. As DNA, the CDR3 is TGTGCCAGCAGTAAAACTAGCGGGAGGGTCAACAATGAGCAGTTCTTC. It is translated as CASSKTSGRVNNEQFF.